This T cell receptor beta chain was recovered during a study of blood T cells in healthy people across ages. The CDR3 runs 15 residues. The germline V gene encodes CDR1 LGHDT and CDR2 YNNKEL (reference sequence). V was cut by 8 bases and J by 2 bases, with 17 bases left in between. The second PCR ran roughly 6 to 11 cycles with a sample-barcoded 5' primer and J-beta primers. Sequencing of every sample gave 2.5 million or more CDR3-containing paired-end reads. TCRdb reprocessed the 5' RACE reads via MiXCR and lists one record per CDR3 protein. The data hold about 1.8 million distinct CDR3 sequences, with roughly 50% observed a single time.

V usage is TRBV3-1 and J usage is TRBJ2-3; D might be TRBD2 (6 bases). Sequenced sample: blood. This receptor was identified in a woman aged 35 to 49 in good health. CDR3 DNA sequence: TGTGCCAGCGCCCTTGGAGCGGGTTACACAGATACGCAGTATTTT. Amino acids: CASALGAGYTDTQYF.